A single sample is the source of the 7 T cell receptor beta chains below, sequenced in a study of early T cells in non-severe SARS-CoV-2 infection. TCRdb redid the calling of the 5' RACE reads with MiXCR, one entry per CDR3 protein. Of about 63,000 distinct CDR3 sequences in the sample, roughly 13% are singletons; the top ten hold around 4.6%. The sequencing sample was made of whole blood. All receptors derive from an adult who was a healthcare worker with PCR-confirmed SARS-CoV-2 infection or an uninfected control (not recorded which).

This clonotype came up many times. The rearrangement uses TRBV5-5 and TRBJ2-7; D unclear. The CDR3 extends over 14 amino acids. From germline, CDR1 is SGHKS and CDR2 YYEKEE (reference sequence). Trimming cost V 4 bases and J 2 bases, with 13 bases left between them. This CDR3 reads CASSPQAGPYEQYF. The CDR3 nucleotides read TGTGCCAGCAGCCCCCAGGCAGGCCCCTACGAGCAGTACTTC.

Ten or more counts support this clonotype. The V call is TRBV6-6, the J call TRBJ1-1, with unresolved D. The germline V and J ends were trimmed by 2 bases and 6 bases, with 10 bases remaining between them. The CDR3 is 13 residues long. Looked up from germline, CDR1 is MNHNY and CDR2 is SVGAGI (reference sequence). CDR3: CASSYQPSSEAFF. DNA of the CDR3: TGTGCCAGCAGTTACCAGCCGAGTTCTGAAGCTTTCTTT.

This clonotype was detected many times. The DNA for the CDR3 is TGCGCCAGCAGCCAAGAAGGGGGGACCTCCTACGAGCAGTACTTC. Translating it yields CASSQEGGTSYEQYF. The gene calls are TRBV4-1 and TRBJ2-7; the D call may be TRBD1 or TRBD2 (6 bases each). This CDR3 contains 15 residues. Germline V gene data show CDR1 as MGHRA and CDR2 as YSYEKL. The V and J ends lost 0 bases and 0 bases respectively, with 9 bases between them.

This chain connects TRBV6-5 to TRBJ1-4; tentative D call: TRBD1 (5 bases). The CDR3 is 14 amino acids. The V gene lost 2 bases and the J gene lost 6 bases, with 10 bases spanning the gap. Germline CDR1 MNHEY, CDR2 SVGAGI. DNA for the CDR3: TGTGCCAGCAGTTACGGGGGGGGAGATGAAAAACTGTTTTTT. This encodes CASSYGGGDEKLFF.

The chain carries TRBV11-2 and TRBJ2-4; D is ambiguous. V lost 5 bases to trimming and J lost 13 bases, with 15 bases between them. CDR3 length: 12 residues. CDR1 is SGHAT and CDR2 is FQNNGV in the germline V gene. CDR3 nucleotides: TGTGCCAGCAGCCCATTATCGTCTCGACAGTACTTC. Amino acids: CASSPLSSRQYF.

This clonotype was seen repeatedly, ten times or more. This chain links TRBV27 with TRBJ2-4; D is unresolved. Germline loops: CDR1 MNHEY, CDR2 SMNVEV (reference sequence). The CDR3 runs to 17 residues. V was cut by 4 bases and J by 0 bases, with 16 bases left in between. Here the CDR3 reads CASSSPGTSGAKNIQYF. The CDR3 bases are TGTGCCAGCAGTTCCCCCGGAACATCGGGAGCCAAAAACATTCAGTACTTC.

This clonotype was picked up many times. V and J are TRBV25-1 and TRBJ2-7; D unclear. CDR1 is MGHDK and CDR2 is SYGVNS in the germline V gene. The ends were cut back, 5 bases at V and 5 bases at J, with 13 bases in the middle. The CDR3 is made up of 13 amino acids. CDR3: CASSYPGLNEQYF. In DNA, the CDR3 is TGTGCCAGCAGTTACCCGGGCCTCAACGAGCAGTACTTC.